The clone carrying this TCR beta chain was counted at least ten times. In the library, each TCR cDNA molecule bore its own unique molecular identifier. TCRdb independently ran MiXCR on the 5' RACE reads; one entry per CDR3 protein. This sample has roughly 2,900 distinct CDR3 sequences, with 10% to 15% found just once. Time point denoted: sample taken at primary tumor resection. Sequencing was performed on whole RNA extracted from tumor and nontumor lung tissue, or from frozen PBMC, and the material was left unsorted. The donor population consisted of some 72 patients with untreated, early-stage non-small cell lung cancer. Germline CDR1 reads ENHRY; CDR2 reads SYGVKD. The CDR3 has 15 amino acids. V lost 4 bases to trimming and J lost 0 bases; unmatched junction nucleotides: 2. The record originates from a study of spatial heterogeneity in lung cancer. Study information: Raw sequencing reads included, on average, more than 9.5 appearances of each unique TCR and UMI combination.

This chain links TRBV10-3 with TRBJ2-3, with 9 bases lining up with TRBD2. The sequence came from a male donor with early-stage non-small cell lung cancer. Source: normal lung tissue next to the tumor, taken at surgery. The CDR3 protein is CAISGLAGSTDTQYF. Written as DNA, the CDR3 is TGTGCCATCAGTGGGCTAGCGGGGAGCACAGATACGCAGTATTTT.